These 23 T cell receptor beta chains were sequenced from one sample in a study of HIV-infected children after antiretroviral therapy interruption. Unique molecular identifiers were included in an RNA-based 3' RACE TCR library. A single record per CDR3 protein comes from TCRdb applying MiXCR to the 3' RACE reads. In the table there are approximately 96,000 distinct CDR3 sequences, about 7% of which are singletons. Treatment in this sample: PENTA 11 planned treatment interruption arm or continuous ART arm. The sequencing here drew on CD45RA+ CD4+ T cells from PBMCs, pooled from several time points, taken from a donor given antiretroviral therapy, either interrupted or continuous. Subset indicated: naive CD4+ CD45RA+ CD45RO- T cells. The receptors derive from a pool of human donors with HIV.

The rearrangement links TRBV3-1 to TRBJ1-1; D possibly corresponds to TRBD1 (5 bases). The CDR3 length is 15 residues. CDR1 is LGHDT and CDR2 is YNNKEL in the germline V gene (reference sequence). Trimming took off 6 bases at V and 1 base at J, with 15 bases between the two ends. The CDR3 sequence: CASSWLGVTNTEAFF. In nucleotides, the CDR3 is TGTGCCAGCAGTTGGTTAGGGGTTACGAACACTGAAGCTTTCTTT. Combining the CDR3 with reference TRBV3-1 and TRBJ1-1 gives the whole variable domain DTAVSQTPKYLVTQMGNDKSIKCEQNLGHDTMYWYKQDSKKFLKIMFSYNNKELIINETVPNRFSPKSPDKAHLNLHINSLELGDSAVYFCASSWLGVTNTEAFFGQGTRLTVV.

This clonotype was counted ten times or more. The V call is TRBV23-1, the J call TRBJ2-2, with D tentatively TRBD2 (5 bases). TRBV23-1 is known as an ORF, though its function is uncertain. The CDR3 runs 16 residues. The ends were cut back, 0 bases at V and 5 bases at J, with 13 bases in the middle. The CDR3 coding sequence is TGCGCCAGCAGTCAATCGGGGTTTCGGAGGACCGGGGAGCTGTTTTTT. It translates to CASSQSGFRRTGELFF.

Many counts were recorded for this clonotype. The V call is TRBV10-3, the J call TRBJ2-1; 8 bases map to TRBD1. Germline values: CDR1 ENHRY, CDR2 SYGVKD. J gave up 4 bases and V 0 bases, and 5 bases lay outside the gene matches. The CDR3 spans 16 residues. The CDR3 sequence: CAISESSQGAYNEQFF. The DNA of the CDR3 is TGTGCCATCAGTGAGTCGAGCCAGGGGGCTTACAATGAGCAGTTCTTC.

This clonotype was seen a few times. The chain employs TRBV7-2 and TRBJ2-7; perhaps TRBD2 as D (7 bases). V lost 0 bases and J lost 6, with 15 bases in between. CDR3 length equals 15 residues. Germline V gene data show CDR1 as SGHTA and CDR2 as FQGNSA. The CDR3 bases are TGTGCCAGCAGCTTAGCGGGGGGGCCTCTGGCCGAGCAGTACTTC. Residues: CASSLAGGPLAEQYF.

The sample holds many counts of this clonotype. V gene TRBV28 combines with J gene TRBJ1-3; D gene uncertain. Trimming cost V 6 bases and J 5 bases, with 14 bases left between them. CDR3 length: 14 residues. CDR1 and CDR2 (germline): MDHEN, SYDVKM. CDR3 sequence reads: CASSGHGYRNTIYF. The DNA of the CDR3 is TGTGCCAGCAGCGGCCACGGTTATAGAAACACCATATATTTT.

This clonotype was found many times. V is TRBV4-1 and J is TRBJ2-5, with 12 nucleotides matching TRBD2. Germline values: CDR1 MGHRA, CDR2 YSYEKL. V shed 4 bases and J 0 bases; nucleotides not matched to a gene: 15. The CDR3 runs to 20 residues. DNA for the CDR3: TGCGCCAGCAGCCGTTACCGTGGAGGACTAGCGGGAACGTACCAAGAGACCCAGTACTTC. It encodes CASSRYRGGLAGTYQETQYF.

This clonotype has a count of ten or more. The chain has TRBV5-4 and TRBJ2-3, with a tentative D call TRBD1 (5 bases). The CDR3 spans 13 residues. With 3 bases removed from V and 4 bases from J, the gap between germline ends came to 9 bases. Germline CDR1 is SGHNT and CDR2 is YYREEE (reference sequence). The chain's CDR3 is CASSYDRSDTQYF. The CDR3 DNA follows: TGTGCCAGCAGCTACGACAGATCAGATACGCAGTATTTT.

This clonotype showed up many times. The chain joins TRBV15 to TRBJ2-7, with D perhaps TRBD1 (5 bases). CDR1 and CDR2 from the germline V gene are LNHNV and YYDKDF (reference sequence). The CDR3 is 14 residues long. V lost 6 bases and J 2 bases, leaving 14 bases between the germline ends. CDR3 amino acids: CATSTQGGPYEQYF. For the CDR3, the DNA is TGTGCCACCAGTACCCAGGGTGGTCCCTACGAGCAGTACTTC.

This clonotype was seen at least ten times. V and J are TRBV7-8 and TRBJ2-3, with 9 positions matching TRBD2. Germline assignment: CDR1 SGHVS and CDR2 FQNEAQ. The CDR3 totals 16 residues. V dropped 3 bases and J dropped 2; count of bases not matched to a gene: 6. In DNA form, the CDR3 reads TGTGCCAGCAGCTTTCACAGCGGGGGGCCCACAGATACGCAGTATTTT. As protein: CASSFHSGGPTDTQYF.

This clonotype was seen only a few times. V usage is TRBV5-7 and J usage is TRBJ1-4; D ambiguous. TRBV5-7 is identified as an open reading frame with a role that is uncertain. CDR3 length equals 15 residues. V lost 4 bases and J 5 bases, leaving 15 bases between the germline ends. CDR3 nucleotide sequence: TGTGCCAGCAGCGGACCCAAGGGTTGGAATGAAAAACTGTTTTTT. It yields the protein CASSGPKGWNEKLFF.

In this sample, this clonotype turned up many times. This chain uses TRBV19 with TRBJ1-5; perhaps TRBD1 as D (5 bases). The CDR3 extends over 18 amino acids. Trimming left V 5 bases short and J 1 base short, with 21 bases between. From germline, CDR1 is LNHDA and CDR2 SQIVND (reference sequence). CDR3 in amino acids: CASSLGVWAARSNQPQHF. CDR3 sequence (DNA): TGTGCCAGTAGTTTAGGGGTGTGGGCAGCACGGAGCAATCAGCCCCAGCATTTT.

The table lists this clonotype with a count of one. A clone one base away is much larger, so this may be a read error. The chain joins TRBV20-1 to TRBJ1-1; D unclear. Trimming shortened V by 0 bases and J by 1 base, and 9 bases separated the two germline ends. The CDR3 runs to 14 residues. Germline loops: CDR1 DFQATT, CDR2 SNEGSKA (reference sequence). CDR3 amino acids: CSARDWEKNTEAFF. The DNA for the CDR3 is TGCAGTGCTAGAGATTGGGAGAAGAACACTGAAGCTTTCTTT.

This clonotype came up many times. The chain is built from TRBV24-1 and TRBJ2-3; D is ambiguous. The CDR3 length is 15 residues. CDR1 is KGHDR, CDR2 SFDVKD, per germline. Trimming took off 3 bases at V and 0 bases at J, with 9 bases between the two ends. The DNA for the CDR3 is TGTGCCACCAGTGATGGCCCAGGTAGCACAGATACGCAGTATTTT. This codes for CATSDGPGSTDTQYF.

The table lists this clonotype with many counts. This chain connects TRBV18 to TRBJ1-1; 8 bases line up with TRBD1. Trimming cost V 6 bases and J 8 bases; bases outside gene matches: 8. CDR1 and CDR2 (germline): KGHSH, LQKENI. The CDR3 runs to 13 residues. The DNA of the CDR3 is TGTGCCAGCTCGCGTGGGACAGGAGGAGAAGCTTTCTTT. It specifies CASSRGTGGEAFF.

This clonotype was recorded many times. The chain links TRBV5-1 to TRBJ2-1, with 7 bases lining up with TRBD1. J gave up 7 bases and V 4 bases, and 11 bases lay outside the gene matches. The CDR3 runs to 15 residues. Germline CDR1 is SGHRS and CDR2 is YFSETQ. The CDR3 reads CASSLTGFDINEQFF. The CDR3 nucleotides are TGCGCCAGCAGCCTGACAGGGTTCGATATAAATGAGCAGTTCTTC.

This clonotype was found many times. The genes are TRBV10-3 and TRBJ1-5; D remains ambiguous. Per the germline V gene, CDR1 is ENHRY and CDR2 is SYGVKD. Trimming pared 4 bases from V and 5 bases from J, leaving 9 bases between. CDR3 length: 13 amino acids. The chain's CDR3 is CAISVGSDQPQHF. The CDR3 region has the DNA TGTGCCATCAGTGTGGGCTCAGATCAGCCCCAGCATTTT.

This clonotype has a count of ten or more. The chain uses TRBV2 and TRBJ1-1; D not resolved. The CDR3 covers 11 residues. CDR1 is SNHLY, CDR2 FYNNEI, per germline. V dropped 2 bases and J dropped 9 bases, with 7 bases sitting between them. CDR3 loop: CASSELEQAFF. CDR3 DNA: TGTGCCAGCAGTGAATTAGAACAAGCTTTCTTT.

This clonotype was seen at least ten times. CDR3 sequence: CASSSGQGKDTQYF. CDR3 coding DNA: TGTGCCAGCAGTTCCGGACAGGGAAAAGATACGCAGTATTTT. This chain joins TRBV12-3 or TRBV12-4 and TRBJ2-3; 8 bases are shared with TRBD1. The V and J ends lost 4 bases and 5 bases, in that order; junction bases with no gene match: 5. This CDR3 has 14 amino acids.

This clonotype was seen many times. The J gene is TRBJ2-3, the V gene TRBV12-3 or TRBV12-4; D is ambiguous. With 1 base removed from V and 1 base from J, the gap between germline ends came to 6 bases. The CDR3 has 14 residues. In DNA, the CDR3 is TGTGCCAGCAGTTTAGGTAGCCGCACAGATACGCAGTATTTT. Protein sequence: CASSLGSRTDTQYF.

There are many counts of this clonotype. The V and J genes are TRBV19 and TRBJ1-5; TRBD1 matches at 8 bases. CDR3 length equals 15 residues. The V gene end was trimmed by 4 bases and the J gene end by 5 bases; junction bases not matched to a gene: 7. The germline CDR1 and CDR2 sequences are LNHDA and SQIVND (reference sequence). The CDR3 sequence is CASSKPGQVYQPQHF. The DNA for the CDR3 is TGTGCCAGTAGTAAGCCGGGACAGGTCTATCAGCCCCAGCATTTT. The entire variable domain, with the rest obtained from reference TRBV19 and TRBJ1-5, is as follows: DGGITQSPKYLFRKEGQNVTLSCEQNLNHDAMYWYRQDPGQGLRLIYYSQIVNDFQKGDIAEGYSVSREKKESFPLTVTSAQKNPTAFYLCASSKPGQVYQPQHFGDGTRLSIL.

This clonotype was picked up many times. The chain combines TRBV20-1 with TRBJ1-2; possibly TRBD1 for D (6 bases). The CDR3 is 15 residues long. CDR1 DFQATT and CDR2 SNEGSKA come from the germline V gene (reference sequence). The V and J ends lost 5 bases and 8 bases respectively, with 24 bases between them. The CDR3 here is CSAFDRRDYLRGYTF. The CDR3 nucleotides read TGCAGTGCTTTCGACAGGAGGGATTATCTTCGGGGCTACACCTTC.

This chain uses TRBV10-3 with TRBJ2-3; tentatively, D is TRBD2 (5 bases). V was shortened by 8 bases and J by 2 bases, with 23 bases between the two germline ends. Germline V gene data show CDR1 as ENHRY and CDR2 as SYGVKD. This CDR3 contains 17 residues. DNA of the CDR3: TGTGCCATCCGGAAGCAGAGGGCAGGCCTAAACACAGATACGCAGTATTTT. It translates to CAIRKQRAGLNTDTQYF.

This clonotype has a count of ten or more. The chain uses TRBV5-1 and TRBJ1-1; D remains ambiguous. This CDR3 has 13 amino acids. The germline V and J ends were trimmed by 4 bases and 1 base, with 8 bases remaining between them. Germline V gives CDR1 SGHRS, CDR2 YFSETQ. The CDR3 is CASSHWGNTEAFF. The CDR3 DNA follows: TGCGCCAGCAGCCATTGGGGGAACACTGAAGCTTTCTTT.